This entry lists 24 T cell receptor beta chains sequenced from one sample in a study of cytomegalovirus exposure and HLA in healthy donors. Researchers ran the PCR with 60 Vbeta and 13 Jbeta primers. Sequenced by immunoSEQ multiplex PCR; TCRdb stores in-frame clones only, minus some. The sample gives 150,000 to 200,000 clones, around 75% of which show up once; 4.5% to 7.5% is in the top ten. The sample taken for sequencing was PBMCs. The receptors originated from a woman between 25 and 40 years old in good health and CMV-seropositive.

CDR3 sequence: CASSEAGTGSRSYGYTF. The CDR3 DNA follows: TGTGCCAGCAGTGAAGCGGGGACAGGGAGTCGTAGCTATGGCTACACCTTC. The V gene is TRBV2, the J gene TRBJ1-2; 9 bases are a match to TRBD1. V lost 0 bases to trimming and J lost 4 bases; unmatched junction nucleotides: 9. The CDR3 length is 17 residues. Germline V lookup: CDR1 SNHLY, CDR2 FYNNEI.

The table lists this clone with a few counts. The chain employs TRBV28 and TRBJ2-3; TRBD2 is a possible D gene (7 bases). Trimming left V 7 bases short and J 5 bases short, with 22 bases between. Per germline, CDR1 MDHEN and CDR2 SYDVKM. CDR3 length: 16 amino acids. CDR3 loop: CASTPIPRGAGDTQYF. The CDR3 DNA reads TGTGCCAGCACCCCAATCCCCCGGGGGGCGGGAGATACGCAGTATTTT.

The gene calls are TRBV14 and TRBJ2-2; D is unclear. CDR1 is SGHDN and CDR2 is FVKESK in the germline V gene. V shed 0 bases and J shed 5 bases, with 10 bases lying between them. This CDR3 has 15 residues. In DNA, the CDR3 is TGTGCCAGCAGCCAAGATCGGGTTCCTACCGGGGAGCTGTTTTTT. This translates into CASSQDRVPTGELFF.

The J gene is TRBJ1-2, the V gene TRBV5-4; TRBD1 agrees at 10 bases. Germline V lookup: CDR1 SGHNT, CDR2 YYREEE (reference sequence). This CDR3 has 14 residues. With V trimmed by 0 bases and J by 6 bases, 2 bases remained unmatched. In nucleotides, the CDR3 is TGTGCCAGCAGCTTGGGGGGACAGGGGAATGGCTACACCTTC. It yields the protein CASSLGGQGNGYTF.

The chain is built from TRBV19 and TRBJ2-7, with TRBD1 matching over 8 bases. Germline CDR1 reads LNHDA; CDR2 reads SQIVND (reference sequence). The V gene end was trimmed by 5 bases and the J gene end by 2 bases; junction bases not matched to a gene: 5. The CDR3 loop spans 14 amino acids. The CDR3, as DNA: TGTGCCAGTAGTGCCGGGGACAGGACCTACGAGCAGTACTTC. As protein: CASSAGDRTYEQYF.

This chain uses TRBV13 with TRBJ2-5; 10 bases align to TRBD1. TRBJ2-7 explains the end of the DNA better; the J call may be wrong. Germline V gives CDR1 PRHDT, CDR2 FYEKMQ (reference sequence). The CDR3 consists of 16 residues. CDR3 coding DNA: TGTGCCAGCAGCGGCCCCGGGACAGGGGTTACCTACGAGCAGTACTTC. Translated, it gives CASSGPGTGVTYEQYF.

This clone was observed a single time. The J gene is TRBJ1-1, the V gene TRBV7-9; tentatively, D is TRBD1 (5 bases). This CDR3 region has 13 residues. Per germline, CDR1 SEHNR and CDR2 FQNEAQ (reference sequence). With 2 bases removed from V and 4 bases from J, the gap between germline ends came to 8 bases. This chain's CDR3 is CASSLRGATEAFF. Here the CDR3 DNA reads TGTGCCAGCAGCTTAAGGGGTGCCACTGAAGCTTTCTTT.

This clone came up a few times. V is TRBV19 and J is TRBJ1-2; D unresolved. V dropped 6 bases and J dropped 4 bases, with 9 bases sitting between them. This CDR3 has 12 residues. The germline V gene encodes CDR1 LNHDA and CDR2 SQIVND (reference sequence). The CDR3, as DNA: TGTGCCAGTAGGGGAGGGAGCTATGGCTACACCTTC. Translated: CASRGGSYGYTF. The full variable domain, rest sourced from reference TRBV19 and TRBJ1-2, is DGGITQSPKYLFRKEGQNVTLSCEQNLNHDAMYWYRQDPGQGLRLIYYSQIVNDFQKGDIAEGYSVSREKKESFPLTVTSAQKNPTAFYLCASRGGSYGYTFGSGTRLTVV.

The rearrangement uses TRBV27 and TRBJ2-7; no firm D call. Trimming took off 5 bases at V and 6 bases at J, with 11 bases between the two ends. The V gene's germline CDR1 is MNHEY and CDR2 SMNVEV (reference sequence). The CDR3 consists of 12 residues. CDR3 loop: CASSGVGSEQYF. The DNA for the CDR3 is TGTGCCAGCAGTGGAGTGGGTTCCGAGCAGTACTTC.

V usage is TRBV5-1 and J usage is TRBJ2-3; tentatively, D is TRBD2 (6 bases). The CDR3 totals 15 residues. Germline V lookup: CDR1 SGHRS, CDR2 YFSETQ. V was clipped by 0 bases and J by 1 base, with 9 bases between them. The CDR3 is CASSLVSSGTDTQYF. The CDR3 bases are TGCGCCAGCAGCTTGGTGTCTAGCGGCACAGATACGCAGTATTTT.

The J gene is TRBJ2-1, the V gene TRBV27; 9 bases are a match to TRBD2. This CDR3 is 16 amino acids long. In germline, CDR1 is MNHEY, CDR2 SMNVEV (reference sequence). V lost 2 bases to trimming and J lost 2 bases; unmatched junction nucleotides: 4. This chain's CDR3 is CASSLLAGGPYNEQFF. The CDR3 coding sequence is TGTGCCAGCAGTTTACTCGCGGGGGGGCCCTACAATGAGCAGTTCTTC.

The chain is built from TRBV7-8 and TRBJ2-2; D gene ambiguous. The germline gives CDR1 SGHVS, CDR2 FQNEAQ. This CDR3 spans 16 amino acids. The germline V and J ends were trimmed by 2 bases and 3 bases, with 13 bases remaining between them. This chain's CDR3 is CASSLTEVAYTGELFF. CDR3 DNA sequence: TGTGCCAGCAGCTTAACCGAAGTGGCTTACACCGGGGAGCTGTTTTTT.

The chain is built from TRBV18 and TRBJ1-3, with D possibly TRBD1 on 6 matching bases. Germline V lookup: CDR1 KGHSH, CDR2 LQKENI. The CDR3 runs 16 residues. Trimming pared 3 bases from V and 0 bases from J, leaving 12 bases between. In DNA, the CDR3 is TGTGCCAGCTCACCCCGACAGGAGGCCTCTGGAAACACCATATATTTT. It yields the protein CASSPRQEASGNTIYF.

As DNA, the CDR3 is TGTGCCAGCAGTTTACCCCAGACCGGGACAGGGATCAACGAGCAGTACTTC. This gives the protein CASSLPQTGTGINEQYF. The genes are TRBV28 and TRBJ2-7, with TRBD1 identical over 9 bases. The germline CDR1 and CDR2 sequences are MDHEN and SYDVKM. V lost 2 bases, J lost 5 bases, and 13 bases stayed unmatched. The CDR3 extends over 17 amino acids.

This sequence joins TRBV10-3 and TRBJ2-5; weak D call: TRBD2 (6 bases). CDR3 length: 14 amino acids. V was clipped by 8 bases and J by 7 bases, with 20 bases between them. CDR1 and CDR2 from the germline V gene are ENHRY and SYGVKD. The CDR3 coding sequence is TGTGCCATCGCAATGGAGGGCCTGGAAAGGACCCAGTACTTC. Its protein product is CAIAMEGLERTQYF.

The V and J genes are TRBV5-4 and TRBJ1-2; maybe TRBD1 (5 bases). Between the trimmed V and J ends, which lost 3 bases and 4 bases, there was a span of 13 bases. This CDR3 has 14 amino acids. Germline V gene sequence: CDR1 SGHNT, CDR2 YYREEE (reference sequence). CDR3: CASSWRGVGYGYTF. CDR3 DNA: TGTGCCAGCAGCTGGAGGGGCGTCGGCTATGGCTACACCTTC.

This clone showed up just once. V gene TRBV4-1 combines with J gene TRBJ1-2; D gene ambiguous. Germline CDR1 is MGHRA and CDR2 is YSYEKL. The CDR3 is 14 residues long. V gave up 0 bases and J gave up 5 bases, with 10 bases separating them. Here the CDR3 reads CASSQDSEYYGYTF. CDR3 sequence (DNA): TGCGCCAGCAGCCAAGATTCAGAATATTATGGCTACACCTTC.

In this sample, this clone turned up many times. The J gene is TRBJ2-2, the V gene TRBV7-6; D is perhaps TRBD1 (6 bases). Germline V gene lookup returns CDR1 SGHVS and CDR2 FNYEAQ. The CDR3 consists of 12 residues. The ends were cut back, 4 bases at V and 8 bases at J, with 8 bases in the middle. This CDR3 reads CASSSDRGELFF. CDR3 bases: TGTGCCAGCAGCTCCGACAGGGGGGAGCTGTTTTTT. The full variable domain, rest sourced from reference TRBV7-6 and TRBJ2-2, is GAGVSQSPRYKVTKRGQDVALRCDPISGHVSLYWYRQALGQGPEFLTYFNYEAQQDKSGLPNDRFSAERPEGSISTLTIQRTEQRDSAMYRCASSSDRGELFFGEGSRLTVL.

The chain links TRBV4-1 to TRBJ1-2; TRBD1 might be the D (6 bases). V was cut by 1 base and J by 2 bases, with 8 bases left in between. The CDR3 runs to 14 residues. In germline, CDR1 is MGHRA, CDR2 YSYEKL. CDR3: CASSQGTANYGYTF. CDR3 nucleotides: TGCGCCAGCAGCCAAGGGACAGCAAACTATGGCTACACCTTC.

V gene TRBV4-2 combines with J gene TRBJ1-2; D remains unclear. CDR1 and CDR2 from the germline V gene are LGHNA and YNFKEQ. There are 17 residues in the CDR3. V shed 1 base and J shed 8 bases, with 23 bases lying between them. The CDR3 sequence is CASSQGMREIAPMGYTF. The CDR3 nucleotides read TGTGCCAGCAGCCAAGGAATGAGGGAAATAGCCCCTATGGGCTACACCTTC.

The V and J genes are TRBV7-9 and TRBJ2-7; TRBD2 matches at 11 bases. The CDR3 spans 17 residues. The germline CDR1 and CDR2 sequences are SEHNR and FQNEAQ (reference sequence). Trimming at V came to 5 bases and at J to 6 bases, leaving 15 bases not matched to a gene. The CDR3 reads CASSLSGTSGSLGEQYF. The DNA for the CDR3 is TGTGCCAGCAGCCTCTCCGGGACTAGCGGCTCACTCGGCGAGCAGTACTTC.

The chain carries TRBV7-9 and TRBJ2-5, with D uncertain. Germline V CDR1 and CDR2: SEHNR, FQNEAQ (reference sequence). There are 11 residues in the CDR3. V gave up 5 bases and J gave up 4 bases, with 5 bases separating them. CDR3 DNA: TGTGCCAGCAGCATTCGAGAGACCCAGTACTTC. Protein product: CASSIRETQYF.

The chain combines TRBV7-9 with TRBJ1-1, with D perhaps matching TRBD1 (5 bases). Germline assignment: CDR1 SEHNR and CDR2 FQNEAQ (reference sequence). This CDR3 has 13 residues. V lost 5 bases, J lost 7 bases, and 14 bases lay in between. CDR3 in amino acids: CASSAFGGLEAFF. CDR3 nucleotide sequence: TGTGCCAGCAGCGCATTCGGGGGACTTGAAGCTTTCTTT.

This clone appeared once. V and J are TRBV5-4 and TRBJ1-4, with no clear D. Deletions cut 4 bases from V and 3 bases from J, with 13 bases between. The CDR3 contains 15 residues. Germline CDR1 is SGHNT and CDR2 is YYREEE (reference sequence). CDR3 amino acids: CASSLSSRANEKLFF. The CDR3 nucleotides are TGTGCCAGCAGCCTGTCTTCACGGGCTAATGAAAAACTGTTTTTT.